Below, 7 T cell receptor beta chains from the same sample are listed, as sequenced in a study of blood T cell repertoires in COVID-19. Produced via immunoSEQ multiplex PCR; TCRdb's table is partial and in-frame only. The sample includes about 160,000 clones, roughly nine tenths seen only once; the top ten take 3.5% to 4.5%. The sequenced sample consisted of PBMCs or T cells enriched from blood (not recorded which). These receptors originate from a middle-aged woman who had been exposed to COVID-19.

The V call is TRBV5-1, the J call TRBJ1-6, with 7 bases fitting TRBD1. CDR1 is SGHRS and CDR2 is YFSETQ in the germline V gene. The CDR3 is 14 amino acids. Trimming cost V 4 bases and J 7 bases; bases outside gene matches: 5. CDR3 residues: CASSNTGANSPLHF. In DNA form, the CDR3 reads TGCGCCAGCAGCAATACAGGGGCAAATTCACCCCTCCACTTT.

The V gene is TRBV2, the J gene TRBJ1-6; unclear D gene. This CDR3 is built from 11 residues. Germline V lookup: CDR1 SNHLY, CDR2 FYNNEI. Trimming took off 6 bases at V and 11 bases at J, with 8 bases between the two ends. The CDR3 region is CASSATAPLHF. DNA for the CDR3: TGTGCCAGCAGCGCAACGGCACCCCTCCACTTT.

The chain joins TRBV3-1 (or the pseudogene TRBV3-2) to TRBJ1-5; the D is unclear. Trimming pared 6 bases from V and 11 bases from J, leaving 17 bases between. The germline V gene encodes CDR1 LGHDT and CDR2 YNNKEL (reference sequence). The CDR3 runs 13 residues. CDR3 residues: CASSSQAFGAQHF. The CDR3 DNA reads TGTGCCAGCAGTTCGCAGGCCTTCGGGGCCCAGCATTTT.

The chain is built from TRBV7-6 and TRBJ2-3; 9 bases match TRBD2. Germline loops: CDR1 SGHVS, CDR2 FNYEAQ. The CDR3 has 14 residues. V was clipped by 6 bases and J by 3 bases; unmatched bases: 4. The CDR3 is CASSLAGTTDTQYF. CDR3 coding DNA: TGTGCCAGCAGTCTAGCGGGGACTACAGATACGCAGTATTTT.

The chain carries TRBV28 and TRBJ2-7, with TRBD1 matching 9 bases. Germline CDR1 MDHEN, CDR2 SYDVKM. The CDR3 is 20 residues long. J was trimmed by 2 bases and V by 4 bases; bases with no gene match: 21. The CDR3 DNA is TGTGCCAGCAGTTCCCCGGGCACCACAGGGGGCGCGAATGGGCCCTACGAGCAGTACTTC. Translation: CASSSPGTTGGANGPYEQYF. Drawing the rest from reference TRBV28 and TRBJ2-7, the complete variable domain is DVKVTQSSRYLVKRTGEKVFLECVQDMDHENMFWYRQDPGLGLRLIYFSYDVKMKEKGDIPEGYSVSREKKERFSLILESASTNQTSMYLCASSSPGTTGGANGPYEQYFGPGTRLTVT.

The CDR3 is CASSKVLRRGYPSGNTIYF. Here the CDR3 DNA reads TGTGCCAGCAGCAAAGTTTTACGCAGGGGGTATCCCTCTGGAAACACCATATATTTT. The chain carries TRBV21-1 and TRBJ1-3; the D call in the table, TRBD1, was not verified against the DNA. TRBV21-1 is listed as a pseudogene. This CDR3 region has 19 residues.

J is TRBJ1-1 and V is TRBV28; unclear D gene. V was pared by 2 bases and J by 7 bases, with 11 bases between. The CDR3 sequence is 13 residues long. Per the germline V gene, CDR1 is MDHEN and CDR2 is SYDVKM. The CDR3 loop is CASSLMGDREAFF. The CDR3 nucleotides read TGTGCCAGCAGTTTAATGGGCGACCGTGAAGCTTTCTTT.